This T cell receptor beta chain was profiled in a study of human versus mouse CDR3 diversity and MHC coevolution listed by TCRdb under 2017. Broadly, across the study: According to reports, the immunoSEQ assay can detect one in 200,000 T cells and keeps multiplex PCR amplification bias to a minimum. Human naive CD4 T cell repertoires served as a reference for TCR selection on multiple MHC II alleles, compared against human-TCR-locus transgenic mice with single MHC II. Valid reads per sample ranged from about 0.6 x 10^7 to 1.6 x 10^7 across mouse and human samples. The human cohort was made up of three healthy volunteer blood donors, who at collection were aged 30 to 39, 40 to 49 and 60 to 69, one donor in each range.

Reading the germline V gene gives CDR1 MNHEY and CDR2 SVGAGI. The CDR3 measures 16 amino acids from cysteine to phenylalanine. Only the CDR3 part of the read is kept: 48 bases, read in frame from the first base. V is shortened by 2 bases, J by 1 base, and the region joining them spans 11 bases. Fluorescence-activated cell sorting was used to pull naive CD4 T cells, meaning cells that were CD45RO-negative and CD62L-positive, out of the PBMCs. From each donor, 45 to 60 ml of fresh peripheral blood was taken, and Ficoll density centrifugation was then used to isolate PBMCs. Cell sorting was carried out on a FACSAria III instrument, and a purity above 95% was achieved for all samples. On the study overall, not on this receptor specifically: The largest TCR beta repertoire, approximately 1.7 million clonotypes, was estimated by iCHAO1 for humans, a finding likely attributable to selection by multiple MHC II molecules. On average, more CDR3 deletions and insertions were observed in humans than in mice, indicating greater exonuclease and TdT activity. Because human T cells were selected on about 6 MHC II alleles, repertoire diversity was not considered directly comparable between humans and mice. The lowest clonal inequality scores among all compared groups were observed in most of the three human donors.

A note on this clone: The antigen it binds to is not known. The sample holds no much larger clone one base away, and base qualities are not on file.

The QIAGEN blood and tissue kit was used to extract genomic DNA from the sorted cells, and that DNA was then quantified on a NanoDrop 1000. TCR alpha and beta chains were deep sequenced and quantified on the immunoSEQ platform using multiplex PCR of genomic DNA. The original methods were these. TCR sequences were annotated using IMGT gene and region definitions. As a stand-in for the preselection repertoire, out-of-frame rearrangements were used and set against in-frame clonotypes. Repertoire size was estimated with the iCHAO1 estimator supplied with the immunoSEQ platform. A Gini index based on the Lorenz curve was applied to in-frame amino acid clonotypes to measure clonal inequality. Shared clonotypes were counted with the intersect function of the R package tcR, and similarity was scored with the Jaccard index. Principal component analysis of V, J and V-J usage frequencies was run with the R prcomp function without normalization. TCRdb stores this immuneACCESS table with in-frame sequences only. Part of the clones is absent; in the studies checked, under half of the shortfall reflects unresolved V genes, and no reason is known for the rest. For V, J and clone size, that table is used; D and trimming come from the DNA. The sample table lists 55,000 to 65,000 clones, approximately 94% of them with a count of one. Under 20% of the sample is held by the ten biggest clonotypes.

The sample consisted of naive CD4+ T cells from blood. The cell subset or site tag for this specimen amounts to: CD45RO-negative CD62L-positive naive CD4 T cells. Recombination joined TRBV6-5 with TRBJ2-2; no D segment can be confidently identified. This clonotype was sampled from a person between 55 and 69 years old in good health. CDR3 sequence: CASSYPSVRNTGELFF. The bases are TGTGCCAGCAGTTACCCTTCGGTCCGGAACACCGGGGAGCTGTTTTTT.